Listed below are T cell receptor beta chains from one sample, sequenced in a study of cytomegalovirus exposure and HLA in healthy donors. Sequencing was performed with immunoSEQ multiplex PCR; in TCRdb, only in-frame clones are kept and a portion is missing. The sample consists of 140,000 or so clones, 87% of them appearing once. The sample consisted of PBMCs. The receptors stem from a man aged 18-30 years in good health and CMV-seropositive. Each CDR3 is given with its conserved first and last residue. Each record gives: V gene, J gene, CDR3 protein.

>TRBV5-1|TRBJ2-6
CASSLVVVSSGANVLTF
>TRBV28|TRBJ2-5
CASSLNQGARETQYF
>TRBV11-2|TRBJ2-1
CASSFQGKQFF
>TRBV5-1|TRBJ2-2
CASSVQSGGPGELFF
>TRBV29-1|TRBJ2-7
CSGGGGLGEQYF
>TRBV11-3|TRBJ2-2
CASKARTSSGELFF
>TRBV28|TRBJ1-5
CASSSPTGKSNQPQHF
>TRBV6-5|TRBJ2-2
CASTGQGRTGELFF
>TRBV19|TRBJ1-2
CASTWGVSYGYTF
>TRBV5-1|TRBJ1-1
CASSPPSHGTEAFF
>TRBV5-6|TRBJ2-3
CASSLSTDTQYF
>TRBV7-2|TRBJ2-1
CASSFTGGPYNEQFF
>TRBV5-8|TRBJ1-4
CASKLAKTANEKLFF
>TRBV20-1|TRBJ1-1
CSVRDTTEAFF
>TRBV2|TRBJ1-5
CASSMGEGSQPQHF
>TRBV25-1|TRBJ2-7
CASGFQTEQYF
>TRBV20-1|TRBJ2-5
CSASDKETQYF
>TRBV6-5|TRBJ2-7
CASSPYPGFSYEQYF
>TRBV5-4|TRBJ1-1
CASSLQGMNTEAFF
>TRBV7-6|TRBJ2-7
CASSFRGLADEQYF
>TRBV30|TRBJ2-3
CAWTGTDTQYF
>TRBV10-3|TRBJ1-1
CAISADVNTEAFF
>TRBV7-2|TRBJ2-7
CASSKRTGAYEQYF
>TRBV11-3|TRBJ2-5
CASSLGPRQGNQETQYF
>TRBV5-4|TRBJ1-3
CASSLGGGNTIYF
>TRBV14|TRBJ2-7
CASSSRAGTYEQYF
>TRBV15|TRBJ2-3
CATSRDPSVAGGGDTQYF
>TRBV7-6|TRBJ2-7
CASSSRTGGHEQYF
>TRBV25-1|TRBJ2-1
CASSQALLAGGPNEQFF
>TRBV30|TRBJ2-7
CAWSVLAGGSYEQYF
>TRBV5-6|TRBJ2-5
CASSFITGGVGETQYF
>TRBV6-5|TRBJ1-2
CASRFPGLGYTF
>TRBV19|TRBJ1-4
CASRGGDEKLFF
>TRBV11-2|TRBJ1-4
CASSQLRQGETNEKLFF
>TRBV5-1|TRBJ1-4
CASSLNTGYGELFF
>TRBV5-1|TRBJ1-1
CASSLEPGEDTEAFF
>TRBV2|TRBJ1-5
CASSKEQGTYQPQHF
>TRBV7-8|TRBJ2-1
CASSPGTGSSYNEQFF
>TRBV19|TRBJ1-4
CASTRTEGNEKLFF
>TRBV19|TRBJ1-2
CASSATGAVTYGYTF
>TRBV19|TRBJ2-7
CASSFDSPYEQYF
>TRBV6-1|TRBJ2-7
CASSEPGQGTNEQYF
>TRBV5-1|TRBJ1-6
CASSSGGQGADSPLHF
>TRBV14|TRBJ1-2
CASSQGGPYGYTF
>TRBV30|TRBJ1-5
CAWSLQNQPQHF
>TRBV7-9|TRBJ1-2
CASSLAQAASGGYTF
>TRBV2|TRBJ2-3
CASNGPFTDTQYF
>TRBV29-1|TRBJ2-7
CSVLRAGAHSYEQYF
>TRBV7-9|TRBJ2-7
CASSLDTSGSGEQYF
>TRBV25-1|TRBJ1-2
CASSDLNYGYTF